This record concerns one T cell receptor (beta chain) sequence. The antigen it recognizes is unknown. Per-base quality was not reported, and no clone a single base away is much larger than it. This sample was taken from a study of early T cells in non-severe SARS-CoV-2 infection (dated by TCRdb to the early 2020s). Some background on the complete study: Bulk RNA from unsorted whole blood was used for TCR sequencing, so alpha and beta chains could not be paired. The paper's findings and limits, for the study overall: Matching against VDJdb was skewed toward anti-spike CD8 responses, likely underestimated virus-specific expansions, and missed private and CD4 specificities.

A case-control design nested within a healthcare worker cohort in London, UK, was used, with weekly nasopharyngeal swab PCR tests and blood sampling performed. Between 23 and 31 March 2020, the week of the UK lockdown, healthcare workers were enrolled and then followed up weekly for as long as 16 weeks. Library creation used 5' RACE. Sequencing instrument: NextSeq 500. Unique molecular identifiers were attached to individual cDNA molecules in the TCR library protocol so that sequencing error and PCR bias could be corrected. Both TCR alpha and beta chains were sequenced, and tight co-correlation was observed between alpha and beta sequence abundances in each sample. Per the source publication's procedure: Decombinator V4 was used to annotate the V gene, J gene and CDR3 of the TCR sequences. Expanded TCRs were defined as changing significantly between any two time points under a Poisson model with p below 0.0001. Abundances of TCRs were expressed as counts per million after normalisation to the total number of TCRs sequenced in each sample. MAIT TCRs were defined by TRAV1-2 paired with TRAJ12, TRAJ20 or TRAJ33, and iNKT TCRs by TRAV10 paired with TRAJ18. VDJdb, accessed 1 November 2021, was searched for CMV, EBV and SARS-CoV-2 annotated TCRs, excluding TCRs annotated for multiple antigens. TCRdb reprocessing: public reads trimmed at Q25 with fastp, clones called with MiXCR, in-frame beta chains kept. For every CDR3 protein sequence, its rows merge into one entry that carries the most common genes and DNA. The V and J calls shown here were made by TCRdb, not taken from the authors' results. The sample yields 40,000 to 60,000 distinct CDR3 sequences; roughly 6% were counted once. About 2.6% of the sample belongs to the ten largest clones.

In the germline V gene, CDR1 corresponds to MNHEY and CDR2 to SVGEGT. From cysteine to phenylalanine, the CDR3 is 16 amino acids long. Of the read, only the CDR3 DNA is kept; its 48 bases are in frame from base 1. Trimming at the junction amounts to 6 bases on V and 7 bases on J, and the germline ends lie 22 bases apart. The TCR sequence derives from an adult who was a healthcare worker with PCR-confirmed SARS-CoV-2 infection or an uninfected control (not recorded which). The chain couples TRBV6-2 or TRBV6-3 to TRBJ1-5; the D gene is perhaps TRBD1, on 6 matching bases. The sequenced sample was whole blood, obtained at baseline. The encoded CDR3 is CASSQTGRGSRQPQHF. The nucleotides are TGTGCCAGCAGCCAAACGGGCAGGGGTTCGAGACAGCCCCAGCATTTT.